At least ten counts were recorded for the clone carrying this TCR beta chain. Antigen unknown. The sample originates from a study of neurological immune-mediated disorders. Whole-study results and caveats: None of the CDR3 amino acid sequences of expanded clones recurred across subjects, suggesting private repertoires in all groups. In HTLV-1-associated myelopathy, TCR clonal expansion was greatest, and in multiple sclerosis it was least, below healthy controls.

PBMCs numbering 2 million and stored at -80 C yielded the unsorted libraries. TCRdb re-called the 5' RACE reads through MiXCR, storing one row per CDR3 protein. This repertoire shows under 90,000 distinct CDR3 sequences, under 4.5% found once; its top ten account for around 2.7%. The V gene's germline CDR1 is MNHNY and CDR2 SVGAGI (reference sequence). Trimming at V came to 6 bases and at J to 5 bases, leaving 7 bases not matched to a gene. The CDR3 length is 14 residues. This receptor was taken from a woman between 45 and 60 years old with multiple sclerosis. The sample consisted of PBMCs. The rearrangement joins TRBV6-6 to TRBJ1-5, with TRBD1 identical over 7 bases. CDR3 amino acids: CASSVGQVDQPQHF. As DNA, the CDR3 is TGTGCCAGCAGCGTCGGACAGGTCGATCAGCCCCAGCATTTT.